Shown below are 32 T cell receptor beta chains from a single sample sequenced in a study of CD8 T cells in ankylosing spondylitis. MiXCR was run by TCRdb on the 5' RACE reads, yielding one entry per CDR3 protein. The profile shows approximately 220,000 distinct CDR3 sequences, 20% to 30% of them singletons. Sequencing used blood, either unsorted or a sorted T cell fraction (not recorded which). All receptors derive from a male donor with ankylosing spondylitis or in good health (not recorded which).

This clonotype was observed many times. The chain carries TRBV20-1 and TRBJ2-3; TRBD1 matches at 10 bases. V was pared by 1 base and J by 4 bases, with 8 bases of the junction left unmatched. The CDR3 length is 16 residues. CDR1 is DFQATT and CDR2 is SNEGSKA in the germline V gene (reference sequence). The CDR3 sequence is CSARGLSTGGSDTQYF. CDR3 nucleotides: TGCAGTGCTAGAGGACTGTCGACAGGGGGCTCAGATACGCAGTATTTT.

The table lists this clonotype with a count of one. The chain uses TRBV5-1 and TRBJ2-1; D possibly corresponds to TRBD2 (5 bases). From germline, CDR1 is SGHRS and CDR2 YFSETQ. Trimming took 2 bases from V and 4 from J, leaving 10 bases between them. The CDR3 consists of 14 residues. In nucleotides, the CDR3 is TGCGCCAGCAGCTTAGCGGACGGTTACAATGAGCAGTTCTTC. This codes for CASSLADGYNEQFF.

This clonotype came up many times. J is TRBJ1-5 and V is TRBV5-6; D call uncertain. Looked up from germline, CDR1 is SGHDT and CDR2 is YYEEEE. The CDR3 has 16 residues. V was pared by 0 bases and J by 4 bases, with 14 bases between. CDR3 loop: CASSLGSGLSNQPQHF. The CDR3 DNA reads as TGTGCCAGCAGCTTGGGATCGGGCTTGAGTAATCAGCCCCAGCATTTT.

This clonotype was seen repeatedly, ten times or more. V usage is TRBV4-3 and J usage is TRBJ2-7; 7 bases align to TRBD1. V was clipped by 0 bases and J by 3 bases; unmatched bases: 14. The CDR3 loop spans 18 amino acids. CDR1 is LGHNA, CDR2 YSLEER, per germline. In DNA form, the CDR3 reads TGCGCCAGCAGCCAAGATGGGGGCCCCGGGACAGCTTACTACGAGCAGTACTTC. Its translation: CASSQDGGPGTAYYEQYF.

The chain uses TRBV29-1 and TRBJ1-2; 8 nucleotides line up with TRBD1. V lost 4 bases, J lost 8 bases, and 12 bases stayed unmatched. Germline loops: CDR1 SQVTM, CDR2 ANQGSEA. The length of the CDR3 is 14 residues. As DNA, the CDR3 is TGCAGCGTTGCCCACCTGTCAGGGGGCGCGGGCTACACCTTC. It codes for CSVAHLSGGAGYTF.

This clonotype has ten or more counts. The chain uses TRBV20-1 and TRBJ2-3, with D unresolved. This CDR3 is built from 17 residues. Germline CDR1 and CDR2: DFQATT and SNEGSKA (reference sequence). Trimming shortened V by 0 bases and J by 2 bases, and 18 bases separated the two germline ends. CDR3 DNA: TGCAGTGCTAGAGACTCATCCTCGGGCGGCCTCACAGATACGCAGTATTTT. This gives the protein CSARDSSSGGLTDTQYF.

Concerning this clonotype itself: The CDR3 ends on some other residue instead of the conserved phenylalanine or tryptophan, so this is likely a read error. The CDR3 DNA sequence: TGCAGTGCTCTCCCGGGAGCCTCCTACGAGCAGTACTCC. Translating it yields CSALPGASYEQYS. The J gene is TRBJ2-7, the V gene TRBV20-1; the D gene is possibly TRBD2 (6 bases). The CDR3 totals 13 residues. Germline assignment: CDR1 DFQATT and CDR2 SNEGSKA (reference sequence). Between the trimmed V and J ends, which lost 5 bases and 0 bases, there was a span of 11 bases.

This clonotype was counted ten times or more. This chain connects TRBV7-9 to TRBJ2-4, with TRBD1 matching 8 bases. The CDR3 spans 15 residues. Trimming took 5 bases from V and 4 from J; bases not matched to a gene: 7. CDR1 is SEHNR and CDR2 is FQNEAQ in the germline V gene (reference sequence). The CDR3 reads CASSPSGGWKNIQYF. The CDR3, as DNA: TGTGCCAGCAGCCCTTCAGGGGGCTGGAAAAACATTCAGTACTTC.

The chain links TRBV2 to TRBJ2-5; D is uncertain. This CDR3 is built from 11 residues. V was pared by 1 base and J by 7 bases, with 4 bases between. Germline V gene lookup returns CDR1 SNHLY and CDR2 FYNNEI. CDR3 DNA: TGTGCCAGCAGTGAAGGGGGGACCCAGTACTTC. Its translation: CASSEGGTQYF.

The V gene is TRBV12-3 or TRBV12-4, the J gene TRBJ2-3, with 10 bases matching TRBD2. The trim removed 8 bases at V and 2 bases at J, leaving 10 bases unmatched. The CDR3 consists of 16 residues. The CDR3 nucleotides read TGTGCCAGCCGAAGTGGACTAGCGGACTACACAGATACGCAGTATTTT. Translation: CASRSGLADYTDTQYF.

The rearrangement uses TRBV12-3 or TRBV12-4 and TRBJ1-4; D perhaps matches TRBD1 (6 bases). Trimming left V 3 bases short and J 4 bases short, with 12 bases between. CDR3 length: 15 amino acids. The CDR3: CASSLWDTHNEKLFF. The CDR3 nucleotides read TGTGCCAGCAGTTTGTGGGACACCCATAATGAAAAACTGTTTTTT.

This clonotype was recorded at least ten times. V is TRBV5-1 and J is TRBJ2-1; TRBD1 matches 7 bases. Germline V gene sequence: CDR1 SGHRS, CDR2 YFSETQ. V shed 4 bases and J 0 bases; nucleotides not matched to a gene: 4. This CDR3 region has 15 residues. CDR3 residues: CASSRGDSSYNEQFF. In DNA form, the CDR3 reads TGCGCCAGCAGCCGAGGGGACAGCTCCTACAATGAGCAGTTCTTC.

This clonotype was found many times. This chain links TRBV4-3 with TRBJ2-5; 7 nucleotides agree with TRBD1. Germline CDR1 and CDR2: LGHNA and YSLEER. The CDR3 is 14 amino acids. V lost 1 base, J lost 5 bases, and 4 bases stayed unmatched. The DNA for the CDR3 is TGCGCCAGCAGCCAAGTGTTACAGGGGGAGACCCAGTACTTC. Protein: CASSQVLQGETQYF.

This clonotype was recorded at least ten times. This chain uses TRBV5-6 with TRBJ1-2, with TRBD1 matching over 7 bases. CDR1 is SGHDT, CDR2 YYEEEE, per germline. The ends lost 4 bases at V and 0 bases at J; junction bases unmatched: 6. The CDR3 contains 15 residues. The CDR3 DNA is TGTGCCAGCAGCAAGGACAGGCTACCTAACTATGGCTACACCTTC. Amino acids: CASSKDRLPNYGYTF.

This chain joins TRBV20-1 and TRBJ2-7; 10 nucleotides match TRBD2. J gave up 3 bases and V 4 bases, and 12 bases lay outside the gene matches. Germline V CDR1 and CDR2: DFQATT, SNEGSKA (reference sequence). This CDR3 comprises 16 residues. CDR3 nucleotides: TGCAGTGCTAACACTAGGACTAGCGGCACCTACTACGAGCAGTACTTC. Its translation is CSANTRTSGTYYEQYF.

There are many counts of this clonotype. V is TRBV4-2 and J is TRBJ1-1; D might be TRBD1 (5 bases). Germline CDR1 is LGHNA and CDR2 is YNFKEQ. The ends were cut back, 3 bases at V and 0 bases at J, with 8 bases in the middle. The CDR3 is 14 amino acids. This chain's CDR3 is CASSQTEMNTEAFF. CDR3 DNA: TGTGCCAGCAGCCAGACAGAAATGAACACTGAAGCTTTCTTT.

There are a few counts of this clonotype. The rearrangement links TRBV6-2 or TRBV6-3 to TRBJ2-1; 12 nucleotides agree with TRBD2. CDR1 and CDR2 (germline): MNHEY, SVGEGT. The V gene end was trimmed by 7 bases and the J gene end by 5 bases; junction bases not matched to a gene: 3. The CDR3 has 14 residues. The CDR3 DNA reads TGTGCCAGCAACCGACTAGCGGGAGACAATGAGCAGTTCTTC. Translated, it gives CASNRLAGDNEQFF.

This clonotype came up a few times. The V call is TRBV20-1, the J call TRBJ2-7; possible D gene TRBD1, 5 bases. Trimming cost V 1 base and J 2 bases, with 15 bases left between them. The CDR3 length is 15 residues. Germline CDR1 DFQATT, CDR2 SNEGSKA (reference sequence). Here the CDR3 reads CSARGVQGTPYEQYF. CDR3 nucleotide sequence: TGCAGTGCTAGAGGTGTTCAGGGAACACCCTACGAGCAGTACTTC.

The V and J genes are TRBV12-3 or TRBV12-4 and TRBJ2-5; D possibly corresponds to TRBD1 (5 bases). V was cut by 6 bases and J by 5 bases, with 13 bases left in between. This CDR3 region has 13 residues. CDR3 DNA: TGTGCCAGCAGAGAGCAGGGAAGTGAGACCCAGTACTTC. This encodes CASREQGSETQYF.

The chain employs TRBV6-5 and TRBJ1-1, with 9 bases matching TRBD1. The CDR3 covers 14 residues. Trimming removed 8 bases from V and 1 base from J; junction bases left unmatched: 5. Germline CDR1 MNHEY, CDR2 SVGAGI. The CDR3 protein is CASGYRGRNTEAFF. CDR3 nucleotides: TGTGCCAGCGGATACAGGGGGCGGAACACTGAAGCTTTCTTT.

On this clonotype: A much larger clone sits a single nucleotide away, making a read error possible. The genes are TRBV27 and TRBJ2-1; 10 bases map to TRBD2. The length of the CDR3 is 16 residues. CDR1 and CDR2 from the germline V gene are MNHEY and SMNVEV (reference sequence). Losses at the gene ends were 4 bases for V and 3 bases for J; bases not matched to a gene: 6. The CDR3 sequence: CASSYGAGGLYNEQFF. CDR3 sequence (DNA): TGTGCCAGCAGTTACGGAGCGGGAGGGCTCTACAATGAGCAGTTCTTC.

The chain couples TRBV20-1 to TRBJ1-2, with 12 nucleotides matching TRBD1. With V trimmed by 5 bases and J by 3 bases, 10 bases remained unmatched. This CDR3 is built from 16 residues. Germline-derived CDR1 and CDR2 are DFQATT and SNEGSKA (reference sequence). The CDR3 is CSARRGDRGRDYGYTF. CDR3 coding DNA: TGCAGTGCTCGCCGCGGGGACAGGGGGCGAGACTATGGCTACACCTTC.

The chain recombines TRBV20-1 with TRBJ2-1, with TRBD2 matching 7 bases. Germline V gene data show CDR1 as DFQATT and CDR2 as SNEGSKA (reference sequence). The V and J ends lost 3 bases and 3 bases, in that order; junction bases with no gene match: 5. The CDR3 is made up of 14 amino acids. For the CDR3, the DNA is TGCAGTGCTAGGCGGGCGGGAGTCTACAATGAGCAGTTCTTC. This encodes CSARRAGVYNEQFF.

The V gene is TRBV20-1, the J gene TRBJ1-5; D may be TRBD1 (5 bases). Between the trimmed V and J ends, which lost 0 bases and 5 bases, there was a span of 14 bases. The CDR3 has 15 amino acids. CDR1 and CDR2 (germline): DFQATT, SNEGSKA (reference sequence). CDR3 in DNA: TGCAGTGCTAGAGACGGCGGTGGGGCGGATCAGCCCCAGCATTTT. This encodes CSARDGGGADQPQHF.

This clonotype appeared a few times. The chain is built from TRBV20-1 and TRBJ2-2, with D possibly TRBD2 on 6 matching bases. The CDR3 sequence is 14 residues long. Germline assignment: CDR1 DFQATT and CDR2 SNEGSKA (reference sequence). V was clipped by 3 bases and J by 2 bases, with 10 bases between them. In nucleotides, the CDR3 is TGCAGTGCTAGGACCGGGAGCAACACCGGGGAGCTGTTTTTT. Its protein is CSARTGSNTGELFF.

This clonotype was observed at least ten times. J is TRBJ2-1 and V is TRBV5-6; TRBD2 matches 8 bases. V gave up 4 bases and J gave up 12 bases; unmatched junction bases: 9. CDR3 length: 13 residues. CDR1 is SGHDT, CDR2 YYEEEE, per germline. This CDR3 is CASSPTSALAQFF. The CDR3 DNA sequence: TGTGCCAGCAGCCCGACTAGCGCCCTTGCGCAGTTCTTC.

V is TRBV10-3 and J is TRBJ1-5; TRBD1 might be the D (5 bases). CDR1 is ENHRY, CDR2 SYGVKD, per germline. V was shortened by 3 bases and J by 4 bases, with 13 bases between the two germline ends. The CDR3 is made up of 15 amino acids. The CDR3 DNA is TGTGCCATCAGTGAAGAGGGGCCCGGGAATCAGCCCCAGCATTTT. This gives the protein CAISEEGPGNQPQHF.

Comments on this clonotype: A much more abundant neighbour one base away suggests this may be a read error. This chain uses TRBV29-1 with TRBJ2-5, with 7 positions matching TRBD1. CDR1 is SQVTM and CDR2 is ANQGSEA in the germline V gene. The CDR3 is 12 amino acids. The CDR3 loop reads CSATGDLVTHYF. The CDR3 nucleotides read TGCAGCGCAACAGGGGATTTGGTGACCCACTACTTC. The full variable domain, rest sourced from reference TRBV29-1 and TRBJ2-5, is SAVISQKPSRDICQRGTSLTIQCQVDSQVTMMFWYRQQPGQSLTLIATANQGSEATYESGFVIDKFPISRPNLTFSTLTVSNMSPEDSSIYLCSATGDLVTHYFGPGTRLLVL.

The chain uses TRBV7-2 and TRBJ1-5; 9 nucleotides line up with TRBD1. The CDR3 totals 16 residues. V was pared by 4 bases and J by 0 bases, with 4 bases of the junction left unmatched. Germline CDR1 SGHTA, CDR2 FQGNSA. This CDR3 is CASSSGQGGSNQPQHF. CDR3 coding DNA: TGTGCCAGCAGCTCGGGACAGGGTGGTAGCAATCAGCCCCAGCATTTT.

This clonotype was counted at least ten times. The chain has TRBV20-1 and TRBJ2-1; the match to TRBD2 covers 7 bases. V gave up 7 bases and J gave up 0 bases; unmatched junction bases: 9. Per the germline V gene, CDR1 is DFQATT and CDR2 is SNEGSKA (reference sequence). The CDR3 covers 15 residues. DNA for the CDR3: TGCAGTGTGGCTAGCGGAGGCGGCTCCTACAATGAGCAGTTCTTC. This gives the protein CSVASGGGSYNEQFF.

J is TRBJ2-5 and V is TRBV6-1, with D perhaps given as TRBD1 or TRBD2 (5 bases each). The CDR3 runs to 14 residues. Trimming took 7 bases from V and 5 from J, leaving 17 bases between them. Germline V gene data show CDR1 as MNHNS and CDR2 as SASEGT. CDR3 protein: CASKAQGVGETQYF. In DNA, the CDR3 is TGTGCCAGCAAGGCGCAGGGAGTTGGTGAGACCCAGTACTTC.

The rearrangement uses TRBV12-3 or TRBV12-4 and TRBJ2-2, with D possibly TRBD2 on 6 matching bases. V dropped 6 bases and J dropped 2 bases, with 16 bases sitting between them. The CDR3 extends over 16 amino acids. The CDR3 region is CASSPYRAGNTGELFF. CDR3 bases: TGTGCCAGCAGCCCTTACCGCGCGGGAAACACCGGGGAGCTGTTTTTT.